Presented here are 12 T cell receptor beta chains from one specimen sequenced in a study of Ad26.COV2.S vaccination and SARS-CoV-2 variants. Treatment of the sample: 19 received Ad26.COV2.S at low or high dose, single or two shots; 5 received placebo; per-sample allocation not given. The study sampled participants on day 63 after the first vaccine or placebo injection. This table comes from immunoSEQ multiplex PCR, and its TCRdb copy is limited to in-frame clones, with some not included. The data show fewer than 400,000 clones, 88% seen once. The sequences come from peripheral blood, collected in a trial of Ad26.COV2.S vaccine versus placebo. Receptor source: a person between 18 and 65 years old who received the Ad26.COV2.S COVID-19 vaccine or a placebo.

This clone was seen only once. This chain links TRBV30 with TRBJ1-1, with 7 nucleotides matching TRBD1. The V and J ends lost 5 bases and 0 bases, in that order; junction bases with no gene match: 3. CDR1 is GTSNPN and CDR2 is SVGIG in the germline V gene (reference sequence). This CDR3 contains 13 residues. Here the CDR3 DNA reads TGTGCCTGGTGGGGACAGCTGAACACTGAAGCTTTCTTT. Amino acid sequence: CAWWGQLNTEAFF. Full variable domain (rest looked up from reference TRBV30 and TRBJ1-1): SQTIHQWPATLVQPVGSPLSLECTVEGTSNPNLYWYRQAAGRGLQLLFYSVGIGQISSEVPQNLSASRPQDRQFILSSKKLLLSDSGFYLCAWWGQLNTEAFFGQGTRLTVV.

The rearrangement uses TRBV19 and TRBJ2-3; 9 bases map to TRBD2. The junction had 10 bases not matched to a gene; V was cut back by 7 bases and J by 5 bases. This CDR3 is 15 amino acids long. In germline, CDR1 is LNHDA, CDR2 SQIVND (reference sequence). The CDR3: CASNKAGGQGDTQYF. CDR3 in DNA: TGTGCCAGTAATAAGGCGGGGGGGCAAGGAGATACGCAGTATTTT.

This clone was recorded a few times. The genes are TRBV29-1 and TRBJ1-1, with D tentatively TRBD1 (6 bases). The V gene lost 3 bases and the J gene lost 11 bases, with 22 bases spanning the gap. The CDR3 is 14 residues long. Germline V gene data show CDR1 as SQVTM and CDR2 as ANQGSEA. CDR3 in amino acids: CSVEETRGRREAFF. The DNA for the CDR3 is TGCAGCGTTGAGGAGACCAGGGGTCGCCGAGAGGCTTTCTTT.

CDR3 residues: CASSYLGVWSGETQYF. The CDR3 nucleotides read TGTGCCAGCAGCTACCTAGGGGTTTGGTCCGGGGAGACCCAGTACTTC. The chain has TRBV7-2 and TRBJ2-5; weak D call: TRBD1 (5 bases). Trimming removed 4 bases at V and 5 bases at J, with 20 bases between. Per germline, CDR1 SGHTA and CDR2 FQGNSA. The length of the CDR3 is 16 residues.

This chain joins TRBV7-9 and TRBJ2-1; TRBD2 aligns across 8 bases. This CDR3 is built from 15 residues. The germline V gene has CDR1 SEHNR and CDR2 FQNEAQ (reference sequence). J gave up 5 bases and V 5 bases, and 8 bases lay outside the gene matches. The CDR3 DNA sequence: TGTGCCAGCAGCCCGCGGGGGGCCGCCGACAATGAGCAGTTCTTC. It specifies CASSPRGAADNEQFF.

This rearrangement joins TRBV7-2 to TRBJ2-2, with TRBD2 matching 12 bases. This CDR3 spans 15 amino acids. After removal of 4 bases from V and 6 bases from J, the junction contained 3 bases not matched to a gene. CDR1 and CDR2 from the germline V gene are SGHTA and FQGNSA. The CDR3 sequence: CASSSASGGAGELFF. In nucleotides, the CDR3 is TGTGCCAGCAGCTCGGCTAGCGGGGGGGCCGGGGAGCTGTTTTTT.

The genes are TRBV14 and TRBJ2-5; D gene unclear. Trimming left V 2 bases short and J 4 bases short, with 8 bases between. Looked up from germline, CDR1 is SGHDN and CDR2 is FVKESK. This CDR3 region has 13 residues. CDR3: CASSQNYGETQYF. The CDR3 bases are TGTGCCAGCAGCCAAAACTACGGAGAGACCCAGTACTTC.

The chain employs TRBV3-1 (or the pseudogene TRBV3-2) and TRBJ2-3; 10 nucleotides agree with TRBD2. Losses at the gene ends were 0 bases for V and 9 bases for J; bases not matched to a gene: 6. Germline CDR1 and CDR2: LGHDT and YNNKEL (reference sequence). The CDR3 is made up of 15 amino acids. In DNA, the CDR3 is TGTGCCAGCAGCCAAGACGCACTAGCGGGGAGGACGCAGTATTTT. Translating it yields CASSQDALAGRTQYF.

J is TRBJ1-1 and V is TRBV3-1 (or the pseudogene TRBV3-2); no clear D. The CDR3 sequence is 14 residues long. Germline V gene lookup returns CDR1 LGHDT and CDR2 YNNKEL (reference sequence). Trimming took off 1 base at V and 6 bases at J, with 12 bases between the two ends. CDR3 bases: TGTGCCAGCAGCCAAGGAAGGCAGGCGGCTGAAGCTTTCTTT. Amino acids: CASSQGRQAAEAFF.

V is TRBV7-2 and J is TRBJ1-3; D is unclear. V was cut by 2 bases and J by 0 bases, with 11 bases left in between. The CDR3 has 16 amino acids. The germline V gene has CDR1 SGHTA and CDR2 FQGNSA. The CDR3 region has the DNA TGTGCCAGCAGCTTAAGTCATCGGTACTCTGGAAACACCATATATTTT. Its protein is CASSLSHRYSGNTIYF.

CDR3: CASSEDWVGSYYGYTF. The CDR3 coding sequence is TGTGCCAGCAGTGAAGATTGGGTCGGGAGTTACTATGGCTACACCTTC. This sequence joins TRBV2 and TRBJ1-2, with D unclear. CDR3 size: 16 residues. The V end lost 1 base, the J end lost 3 bases, and 15 bases lay between the germline ends. Germline V gene data show CDR1 as SNHLY and CDR2 as FYNNEI.

The chain is built from TRBV30 and TRBJ1-6; D unclear. The CDR3 covers 14 residues. CDR1 and CDR2 (germline): GTSNPN, SVGIG (reference sequence). The ends were cut back, 2 bases at V and 7 bases at J, with 12 bases in the middle. Here the CDR3 DNA reads TGTGCCTGGAGTTTCACGCGGCAAAATTCACCCCTCCACTTT. Its translation is CAWSFTRQNSPLHF.